What follows are 20 T cell receptor beta chains derived from one specimen sequenced in a study of blood T cell repertoires in COVID-19. The table came from immunoSEQ multiplex PCR; TCRdb's copy has only in-frame clones and leaves some out. The sample has 110,000 or so clones; over 70% are singletons. The sequencing sample was made of peripheral blood. All receptors come from a man over 45 with acute or convalescent COVID-19.

The chain recombines TRBV5-6 with TRBJ2-7, with a possible D match to TRBD2 (5 bases). V was clipped by 0 bases and J by 5 bases, with 9 bases between them. This CDR3 is 13 amino acids long. From germline, CDR1 is SGHDT and CDR2 YYEEEE. CDR3 residues: CASSLGRGHEQYF. The CDR3 DNA reads as TGTGCCAGCAGCTTGGGTCGCGGGCACGAGCAGTACTTC.

The chain is built from TRBV6-5 and TRBJ1-6, with 7 positions matching TRBD1. V lost 7 bases and J lost 3; bases outside the gene matches: 6. In germline, CDR1 is MNHEY, CDR2 SVGAGI. The CDR3 consists of 15 residues. CDR3 DNA sequence: TGTGCCAGCAATCAAGGGGGCTACTATAATTCACCCCTCCACTTT. It translates to CASNQGGYYNSPLHF.

This chain uses TRBV29-1 with TRBJ1-2; no reliable D call. With 3 bases removed from V and 4 bases from J, the gap between germline ends came to 15 bases. The CDR3 loop spans 14 amino acids. Germline lookup yields CDR1 SQVTM and CDR2 ANQGSEA. The chain's CDR3 is CSVEDRSGGYGYTF. Written as DNA, the CDR3 is TGCAGCGTTGAGGATCGGTCGGGTGGCTATGGCTACACCTTC.

The chain employs TRBV6-1 and TRBJ2-5, with D possibly being TRBD2 (6 bases). Germline loops: CDR1 MNHNS, CDR2 SASEGT. V was cut by 1 base and J by 5 bases, with 14 bases left in between. The CDR3 is 15 amino acids. CDR3 coding DNA: TGTGCCAGCAGTGAAGGCGGGGTGGTGTGGGAGACCCAGTACTTC. Its protein is CASSEGGVVWETQYF.

The chain uses TRBV19 and TRBJ1-6, with unresolved D. Germline V gene lookup returns CDR1 LNHDA and CDR2 SQIVND (reference sequence). This CDR3 spans 13 amino acids. V shed 7 bases and J shed 7 bases, with 11 bases lying between them. The CDR3 reads CASKYGLNSPLHF. For the CDR3, the DNA is TGTGCCAGTAAATATGGACTGAATTCACCCCTCCACTTT.

This clone was detected once. CDR3 residues: CASSYSRQGNTEAFF. The CDR3 DNA reads as TGTGCCAGCAGTTACTCGAGACAGGGGAACACTGAAGCTTTCTTT. This sequence joins TRBV6-5 and TRBJ1-1; 7 positions match TRBD1. V lost 0 bases to trimming and J lost 1 base; unmatched junction nucleotides: 2. The CDR3 extends over 15 amino acids. Germline V gene lookup returns CDR1 MNHEY and CDR2 SVGAGI.

The rearrangement uses TRBV19 and TRBJ2-2, with TRBD1 matching 8 bases. Losses at the gene ends were 5 bases for V and 7 bases for J; bases not matched to a gene: 12. The CDR3 runs to 16 residues. CDR1 is LNHDA and CDR2 is SQIVND in the germline V gene (reference sequence). DNA of the CDR3: TGTGCCAGTAGTGTTGGACAGGGTGGTTTTATCGGGGAGCTGTTTTTT. Translating it yields CASSVGQGGFIGELFF.

The chain links TRBV7-9 to TRBJ2-2; the match to TRBD2 covers 11 bases. CDR1 is SEHNR, CDR2 FQNEAQ, per germline (reference sequence). The CDR3 runs to 17 residues. The J segment lost 4 bases and the V segment lost 0 bases, leaving 4 bases of the junction unmatched. The CDR3 region has the DNA TGTGCCAGCAGCTTAGCGCGTCTAGCGGGGGGCACCGGGGAGCTGTTTTTT. It yields the protein CASSLARLAGGTGELFF.

This clone was detected only a few times. J is TRBJ2-7 and V is TRBV28, with 9 bases that match TRBD1. CDR3 length: 16 amino acids. Germline assignment: CDR1 MDHEN and CDR2 SYDVKM. After removal of 6 bases from V and 3 bases from J, the junction contained 12 bases not matched to a gene. DNA for the CDR3: TGTGCCAGCAGCCCTCCCATGGGACAGGGATTCTACGAGCAGTACTTC. This gives the protein CASSPPMGQGFYEQYF.

This clone was counted between two and nine times. Here the CDR3 reads CASSALPGQPSPLHF. The DNA of the CDR3 is TGTGCCAGCAGCGCCTTACCGGGACAGCCTTCACCCCTCCACTTT. The chain employs TRBV9 and TRBJ1-6; 7 bases align to TRBD1. The CDR3 covers 15 residues. J was trimmed by 9 bases and V by 3 bases; bases with no gene match: 9. The germline gives CDR1 SGDLS, CDR2 YYNGEE.

The V call is TRBV29-1, the J call TRBJ2-2, with TRBD2 matching 16 bases. V trimming: 7 bases; J trimming: 5 bases; junction bases outside the gene matches: 19. The CDR3 consists of 20 residues. Germline assignment: CDR1 SQVTM and CDR2 ANQGSEA. The CDR3 sequence: CSALPGLAGGALPETGELFF. In DNA form, the CDR3 reads TGCAGCGCCCTCCCGGGACTAGCGGGGGGGGCCCTCCCAGAAACCGGGGAGCTGTTTTTT.

The chain is built from TRBV5-6 and TRBJ2-5, with D possibly being TRBD2 (6 bases). The CDR3 runs 15 residues. Trimming cost V 4 bases and J 5 bases, with 18 bases left between them. Germline V gene lookup returns CDR1 SGHDT and CDR2 YYEEEE. CDR3 DNA: TGTGCCAGCAGCCCCGGAGGAGGGAGGTTCGAGACCCAGTACTTC. This translates into CASSPGGGRFETQYF.

This clone showed up just a few times. V is TRBV5-4 and J is TRBJ1-1; 8 bases align to TRBD1. This CDR3 is 15 amino acids long. The V segment lost 3 bases and the J segment 0 bases; nucleotides outside the gene matches: 4. Germline V gives CDR1 SGHNT, CDR2 YYREEE (reference sequence). The CDR3 protein is CASSSWTGLNTEAFF. In DNA form, the CDR3 reads TGTGCCAGCAGCTCTTGGACAGGGCTGAACACTGAAGCTTTCTTT. Variable domain in full (rest from reference TRBV5-4 and TRBJ1-1): ETGVTQSPTHLIKTRGQQVTLRCSSQSGHNTVSWYQQALGQGPQFIFQYYREEENGRGNFPPRFSGLQFPNYSSELNVNALELDDSALYLCASSSWTGLNTEAFFGQGTRLTVV.

This clone came up once. This chain joins TRBV11-2 and TRBJ1-2; D uncertain. This CDR3 has 14 amino acids. The V end lost 5 bases, the J end lost 3 bases, and 13 bases lay between the germline ends. CDR1 SGHAT and CDR2 FQNNGV come from the germline V gene. The CDR3 protein is CASSVSAEHYGYTF. The CDR3 DNA sequence: TGTGCCAGCAGCGTTAGCGCGGAACACTATGGCTACACCTTC.

The rearrangement joins TRBV4-1 to TRBJ1-2, with D possibly matching TRBD1 (5 bases). The V gene's germline CDR1 is MGHRA and CDR2 YSYEKL. The CDR3 consists of 16 residues. V lost 2 bases, J lost 0 bases, and 13 bases lay in between. The CDR3 nucleotides are TGCGCCAGCAGCCAAAGTTTAGGACATTCTAACTATGGCTACACCTTC. Translating gives CASSQSLGHSNYGYTF.

J is TRBJ1-4 and V is TRBV7-2; 7 nucleotides align to TRBD1. This CDR3 is 15 amino acids long. Unmatched junction bases numbered 8, after V lost 6 bases and J lost 4 bases. Germline assignment: CDR1 SGHTA and CDR2 FQGNSA. CDR3 sequence (DNA): TGTGCCAGCAGGGGAGAGACAGGGATTAATGAAAAACTGTTTTTT. Its translation: CASRGETGINEKLFF.

Here the CDR3 reads CASSIGSRLQGQGITGELFF. The CDR3 region has the DNA TGTGCCAGTAGTATAGGATCGAGGTTGCAGGGACAGGGGATCACCGGGGAGCTGTTTTTT. The V and J genes are TRBV19 and TRBJ2-2; 10 nucleotides match TRBD1. CDR1 LNHDA and CDR2 SQIVND come from the germline V gene (reference sequence). The V segment lost 1 base and the J segment 4 bases; nucleotides outside the gene matches: 15. The CDR3 consists of 20 residues.

J is TRBJ1-1 and V is TRBV28, with 8 positions matching TRBD1. This CDR3 has 15 residues. J gave up 6 bases and V 5 bases, and 11 bases lay outside the gene matches. Germline assignment: CDR1 MDHEN and CDR2 SYDVKM. Written as DNA, the CDR3 is TGTGCCAGCAGTCTAGGACAGGGAGGAAACCCTGAAGCTTTCTTT. This translates into CASSLGQGGNPEAFF.

This chain joins TRBV6-5 and TRBJ1-1; a weak D match, TRBD1 (5 bases). The CDR3 covers 14 residues. The germline V and J ends were trimmed by 3 bases and 8 bases, with 16 bases remaining between them. CDR1 is MNHEY and CDR2 is SVGAGI in the germline V gene. CDR3 protein: CASSYLGTGREAFF. CDR3 coding DNA: TGTGCCAGCAGTTATCTAGGCACAGGCCGGGAAGCTTTCTTT.

This clone was picked up one time. The chain employs TRBV5-4 and TRBJ1-3; maybe TRBD1 (5 bases). V dropped 2 bases and J dropped 2 bases, with 11 bases sitting between them. This CDR3 spans 15 amino acids. Germline V gene data show CDR1 as SGHNT and CDR2 as YYREEE (reference sequence). The CDR3 loop reads CASSFGGTTGNTIYF. The CDR3 DNA reads TGTGCCAGCAGCTTTGGAGGGACCACTGGAAACACCATATATTTT. The full variable domain, with the rest looked up from reference TRBV5-4 and TRBJ1-3, is ETGVTQSPTHLIKTRGQQVTLRCSSQSGHNTVSWYQQALGQGPQFIFQYYREEENGRGNFPPRFSGLQFPNYSSELNVNALELDDSALYLCASSFGGTTGNTIYFGEGSWLTVV.